Included here is one TCR beta chain sequence, with context. The clone's antigen remains unknown. No much larger clone is present one base from it, and per-base qualities are unavailable. This entry is derived from a study of shared clonotypes between healthy human individuals (TCRdb year 2020). Regarding the study in general: The cohort included three men and two women between 18 and 49 years of age. Libraries were prepared and TCR repertoires were sequenced by different laboratories using diverse techniques, in order to increase sequencing depth and limit assay-specific biases. To estimate repertoire size and how much clonotype sharing occurs between individuals, the study deeply sequenced the blood TCR repertoires of several healthy adults. For each donor, CD4 naive and CD4 memory were each run on three plates, CD8 naive on two plates, and CD8 memory on one plate. Per donor, leukapheresis produced somewhere between about 0.94 and 10 billion PBMCs.

CDR1 is given as MRHNA and CDR2 as SNTAGT, both from the germline V gene. V is pruned by 2 bases and J by 4 bases, leaving 12 bases of the junction without a gene match. From the cysteine through the phenylalanine, the CDR3 covers 18 amino acids. The retained sequence is limited to the CDR3, 54 bases, with the frame set at the first base. Using the deep immunoSEQ assay, TCR CDR3 regions were amplified from genomic DNA by multiplex PCR. Extracted genomic DNA from each cell subset was spread evenly across all wells of several immunoSEQ 96-well plates, with each plate serving as a replicate. For sorted subsets, around 200 ng genomic DNA, equal to tens of thousands of T cell genomes, was loaded into each replicate PCR. Purified libraries were quantified with a Qubit 3.0 fluorometer, sized on a Bioanalyzer 2100, and re-quantified with the KAPA Library Quantification kit. Every immunoSEQ 96-well plate was sequenced on a separate single-read 150-cycle Illumina NextSeq 550 flow cell. The source study handled its data this way. Because only junctional sequences without quality scores were contained in the immunoSEQ output, filtering matching that applied to full-length reads could not be performed. To assign V/J genes and CDR3, sequences were annotated using PyIR, a Python wrapper for IgBLAST v1.9, with IMGT germline references. Reads with weak V/J assignments (E-value above 1e-6), missing CDR3, stop codons, out-of-frame junctions, or ambiguous translated residues were removed. A V3J clonotype was defined by an identical inferred V gene, J gene, and CDR3 amino acid sequence. Percentage overlap between repertoires was computed as shared unique clonotypes divided by the size of the smaller repertoire. Three approaches were used to assess repertoire richness: RTK rarefaction, the Chao1 estimator, and Recon v2.1 estimates of unobserved clonotypes. Generation probabilities were computed with OLGA for all TCRbeta clonotypes obtained by the gDNA method from several donors. This is the immuneACCESS table as TCRdb keeps it, with only in-frame sequences that have V and J called. A part of the clones is gone; compared with another copy, unresolved V genes explain less than half, and the rest is unexplained. The V and J calls and clone size were taken over from that table, and D and trimming were inferred from the DNA. For this sample there are more than 2 million clones; about 95% appear just once. More than 0.1% of the sample belongs to the ten largest clones.

What the authors observed across the whole study: Even with the large sequencing depth, rarefaction of the sorted-subset datasets indicated that sequencing was incomplete. The small number of donors limited the genetic and exposure-history diversity represented. Across several donors, approximately 5% of naive CD4, approximately 3.5% of naive CD8, 2% to 2.5% of memory CD4, and under 0.45% of memory CD8 clonotypes were shared. Naive subsets generally had larger estimated clonotype richness than memory subsets did. Based on pairwise subsampling, the degree of clonotype sharing among donors was expected to be affected by sequencing depth. Compared with non-shared clonotypes, clonotypes shared by all four sorted-subset donors had higher generation probabilities. Sampling was restricted to blood, and TCR repertoires in tissue are likely to differ from TCR repertoires in blood.

The donors were healthy, HIV-negative adults who had no recently reported acute infections or vaccinations. Every donor was a Caucasian adult living in Nashville, Tennessee, USA. CD4+ T cells were enriched by magnetic negative selection; naive cells were then positively selected on CD45RA, and the negative fraction formed the memory subset. Blood was obtained by leukapheresis, after which PBMCs were separated by Ficoll-Histopaque density gradient centrifugation and cryopreserved in liquid nitrogen vapor phase. Purity and quantity of every magnetically sorted T cell population were checked by analytical flow cytometry. Each sorted fraction had its genomic DNA isolated and then quantified by UV absorbance on a Nanodrop 2000c.

The sequencing input was naive CD4+ T cells sorted from blood. The sample's cell subset or site label, decoded: CD45RA+ positively selected. The rearrangement joined TRBV6-4 to TRBJ2-1; 9 middle bases align to TRBD1. This receptor was identified in a man younger than 35 in good health. The base sequence is TGTGCCAGCAGTGACAGCGTTACAGGGGGCGCGGGATACAATGAGCAGTTCTTC. Translation gives CASSDSVTGGAGYNEQFF.